This TCR beta chain comes out of a study of blood T cell repertoires in COVID-19. The data were produced by immunoSEQ multiplex PCR, yet TCRdb's version contains in-frame clones alone and is incomplete. The sample holds some 240,000 clones, roughly 88% seen once. The CDR3 loop spans 15 amino acids. Germline loops: CDR1 SGHTA, CDR2 FQGNSA. V shed 3 bases and J 7 bases; nucleotides not matched to a gene: 6. This TCR came from a woman in her 70s with COVID-19, enrolled during active disease. V usage is TRBV7-2 and J usage is TRBJ1-3, with TRBD1 matching 10 bases. The sample comprised peripheral blood. The CDR3 loop is CASSFSDRGVNTIYF. DNA for the CDR3: TGTGCCAGCAGCTTCTCGGACAGGGGGGTGAACACCATATATTTT.